The clone carrying this T cell receptor beta chain was detected once. The data are from a study of OX40 agonist ivuxolimab in advanced cancers. Across the study: Patients were 82.7% male with ages about 20 to 79, mean 60.

Using immunoSEQ multiplex PCR, the repertoire was profiled, and TCRdb retains in-frame clones only, with some absent. This sample yields about 58,000 clones, of which 82% are seen a single time; over 1.3% belongs to the top ten. A history of autoimmune disease or systemic immunosuppression excluded patients. V gave up 4 bases and J gave up 1 base, with 14 bases separating them. The CDR3 covers 16 residues. CDR1 and CDR2 (germline): KGHSH, LQKENI. The genes are TRBV18 and TRBJ1-5; perhaps TRBD1 as D (5 bases). This clonotype originated in an adult with an advanced solid tumor such as melanoma, head and neck, liver or kidney cancer. Sample: CD4+ or CD8+ T cells sorted from blood, taken in a trial of the OX40 agonist ivuxolimab. CDR3 coding DNA: TGTGCCAGCTCACGCTCCGAGGGGCAGAGCAATCAGCCCCAGCATTTT. Encoded protein: CASSRSEGQSNQPQHF.